This entry features one T cell receptor beta chain sequence. This entry belongs to a study of blood T cell repertoires in COVID-19. Turning to the study itself: Specimens from acute and convalescent COVID-19 originated in the United States, Italy and Spain. PBMCs, B-cell-depleted T cells, or T cells provided the cDNA or gDNA that made up the material.

The repertoire was sequenced with immunoSEQ multiplex PCR; TCRdb's copy has only in-frame clones and lacks some. The repertoire holds around 100,000 clones, with 92% as singletons. From germline, CDR1 is SNHLY and CDR2 FYNNEI. The CDR3 runs 12 residues. V lost 6 bases, J lost 8 bases, and 11 bases lay in between. The sequenced sample consisted of peripheral blood. V usage is TRBV2 and J usage is TRBJ2-1; maybe TRBD1 (6 bases). The TCR originated in a man aged 45-65 years with active COVID-19. The CDR3 spells CASRVGAHEQFF. CDR3 coding DNA: TGTGCCAGCAGAGTGGGGGCCCATGAGCAGTTCTTC.